Described below is a single T cell receptor (beta chain) sequence and its context. The antigen remains undetermined. Regarding time point: new active TB diagnosis, blood taken before or within 7 days of starting treatment. HIV-seronegative South African adults aged 18 years or older had newly diagnosed active tuberculosis. The repertoire was sequenced with immunoSEQ multiplex PCR; TCRdb's copy has only in-frame clones and lacks some. The sample consists of 29,000 or so clones, about 92% of them appearing once. The record originates from a study of T cells in tuberculosis. Study-level background: In South Africa, adults with active tuberculosis were compared with IGRA-negative and latently infected IGRA-positive adolescents.

Overall study findings and caveats: Active tuberculosis patients had shorter CDR3-alpha; the beta difference was nonsignificant. Smaller distances to GMM-specific TCRs suggested their expansion in active tuberculosis.

Per the germline V gene, CDR1 is SGHVS and CDR2 is FNYEAQ. Trimming removed 11 bases at V and 2 bases at J, with 18 bases between. This CDR3 comprises 15 residues. The sequences come from PBMCs, collected at tuberculosis diagnosis. The chain has TRBV7-6 and TRBJ2-2; possibly TRBD2 for D (7 bases). The receptor's source is an adult with tuberculosis. The CDR3 DNA reads as TGTGCCGCCGGGGGCCCAGCGGGAAACACCGGGGAGCTGTTTTTT. As protein: CAAGGPAGNTGELFF.